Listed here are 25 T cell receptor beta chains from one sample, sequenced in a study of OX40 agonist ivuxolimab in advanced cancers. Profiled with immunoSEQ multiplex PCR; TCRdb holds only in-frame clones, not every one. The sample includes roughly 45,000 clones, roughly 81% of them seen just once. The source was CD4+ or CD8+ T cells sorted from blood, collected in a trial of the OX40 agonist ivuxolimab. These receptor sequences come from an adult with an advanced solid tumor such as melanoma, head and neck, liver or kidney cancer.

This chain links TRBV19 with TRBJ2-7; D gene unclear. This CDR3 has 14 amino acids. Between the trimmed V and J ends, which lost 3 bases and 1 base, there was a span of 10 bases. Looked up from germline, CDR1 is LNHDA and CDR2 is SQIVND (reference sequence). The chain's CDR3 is CASSIMPESYEQYF. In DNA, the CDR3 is TGTGCCAGTAGTATCATGCCAGAGTCCTACGAGCAGTACTTC. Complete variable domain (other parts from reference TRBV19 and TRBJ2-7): DGGITQSPKYLFRKEGQNVTLSCEQNLNHDAMYWYRQDPGQGLRLIYYSQIVNDFQKGDIAEGYSVSREKKESFPLTVTSAQKNPTAFYLCASSIMPESYEQYFGPGTRLTVT.

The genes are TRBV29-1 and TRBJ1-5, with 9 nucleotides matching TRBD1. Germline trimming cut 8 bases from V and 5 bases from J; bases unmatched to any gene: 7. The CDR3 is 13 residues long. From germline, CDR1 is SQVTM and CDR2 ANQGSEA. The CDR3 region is CSTRQGDDQPQHF. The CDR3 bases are TGCAGCACTAGACAGGGGGACGATCAGCCCCAGCATTTT.

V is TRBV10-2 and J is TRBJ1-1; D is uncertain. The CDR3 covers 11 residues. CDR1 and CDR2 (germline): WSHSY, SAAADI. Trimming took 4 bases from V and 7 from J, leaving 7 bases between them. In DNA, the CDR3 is TGCGCCAGCAGTGCGGACCGTGAAGCTTTCTTT. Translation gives CASSADREAFF.

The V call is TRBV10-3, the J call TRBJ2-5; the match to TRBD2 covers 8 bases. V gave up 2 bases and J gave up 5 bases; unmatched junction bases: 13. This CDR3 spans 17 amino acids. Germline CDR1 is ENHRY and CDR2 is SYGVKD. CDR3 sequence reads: CAISERGLAGSRETQYF. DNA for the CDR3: TGTGCCATCAGTGAGCGGGGGTTAGCGGGATCGAGGGAGACCCAGTACTTC.

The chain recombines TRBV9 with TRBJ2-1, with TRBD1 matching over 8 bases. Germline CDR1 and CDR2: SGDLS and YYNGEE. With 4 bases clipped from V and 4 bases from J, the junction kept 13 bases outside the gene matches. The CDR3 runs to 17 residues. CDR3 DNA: TGTGCCAGCAGCCCTCCCCTCCGGGACAGGACGTACAATGAGCAGTTCTTC. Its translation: CASSPPLRDRTYNEQFF.

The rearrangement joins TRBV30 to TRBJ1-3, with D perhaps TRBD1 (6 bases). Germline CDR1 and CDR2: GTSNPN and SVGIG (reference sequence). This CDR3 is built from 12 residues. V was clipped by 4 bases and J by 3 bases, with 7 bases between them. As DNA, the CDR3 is TGTGCCTGGAACAGGGATGGAAACACCATATATTTT. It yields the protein CAWNRDGNTIYF.

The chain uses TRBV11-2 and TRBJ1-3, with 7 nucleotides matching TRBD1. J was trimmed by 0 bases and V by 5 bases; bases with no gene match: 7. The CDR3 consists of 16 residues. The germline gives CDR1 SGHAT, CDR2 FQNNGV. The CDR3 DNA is TGTGCCAGCAGCCCGGGACAGTGGCGCTCTGGAAACACCATATATTTT. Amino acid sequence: CASSPGQWRSGNTIYF. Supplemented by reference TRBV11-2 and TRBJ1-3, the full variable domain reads EAGVAQSPRYKIIEKRQSVAFWCNPISGHATLYWYQQILGQGPKLLIQFQNNGVVDDSQLPKDRFSAERLKGVDSTLKIQPAKLEDSAVYLCASSPGQWRSGNTIYFGEGSWLTVV.

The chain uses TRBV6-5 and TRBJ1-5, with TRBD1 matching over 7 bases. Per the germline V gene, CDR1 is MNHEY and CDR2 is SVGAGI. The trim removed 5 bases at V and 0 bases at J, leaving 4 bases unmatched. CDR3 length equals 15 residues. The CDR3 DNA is TGTGCCAGCAGTAACAGGGGTCATAGCAATCAGCCCCAGCATTTT. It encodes CASSNRGHSNQPQHF.

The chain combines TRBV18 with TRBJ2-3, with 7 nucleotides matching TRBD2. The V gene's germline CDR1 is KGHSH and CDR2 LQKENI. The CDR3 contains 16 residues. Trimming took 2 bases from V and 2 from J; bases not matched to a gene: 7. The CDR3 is CASSPGAGVATDTQYF. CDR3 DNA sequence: TGTGCCAGCTCACCAGGGGCGGGAGTGGCCACAGATACGCAGTATTTT.

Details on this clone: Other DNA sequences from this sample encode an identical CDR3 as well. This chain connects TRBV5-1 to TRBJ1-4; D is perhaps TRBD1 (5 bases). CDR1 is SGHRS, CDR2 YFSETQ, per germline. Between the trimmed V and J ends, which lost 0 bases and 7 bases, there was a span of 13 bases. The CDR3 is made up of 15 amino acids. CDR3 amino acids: CASSLARGAGEKLFF. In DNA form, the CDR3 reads TGCGCCAGCAGCTTGGCACGTGGGGCTGGTGAAAAACTGTTTTTT.

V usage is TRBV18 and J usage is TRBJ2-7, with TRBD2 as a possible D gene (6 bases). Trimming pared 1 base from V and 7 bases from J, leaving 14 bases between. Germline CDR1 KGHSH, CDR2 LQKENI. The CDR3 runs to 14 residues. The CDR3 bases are TGTGCCAGCTCACCACGGGAGGTTCAGGGTGAGCAGTACTTC. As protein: CASSPREVQGEQYF.

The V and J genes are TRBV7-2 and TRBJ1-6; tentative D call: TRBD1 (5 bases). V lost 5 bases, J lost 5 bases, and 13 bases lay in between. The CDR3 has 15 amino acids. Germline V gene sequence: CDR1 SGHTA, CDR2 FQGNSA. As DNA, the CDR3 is TGTGCCAGCAGCGCCGCCGGGACCAATAATTCACCCCTCCACTTT. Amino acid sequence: CASSAAGTNNSPLHF.

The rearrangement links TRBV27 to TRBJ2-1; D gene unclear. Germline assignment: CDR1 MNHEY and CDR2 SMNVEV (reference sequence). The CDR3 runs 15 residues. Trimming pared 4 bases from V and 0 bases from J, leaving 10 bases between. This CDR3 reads CASSSPLDSYNEQFF. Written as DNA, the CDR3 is TGTGCCAGCAGTTCCCCCCTGGACTCCTACAATGAGCAGTTCTTC.

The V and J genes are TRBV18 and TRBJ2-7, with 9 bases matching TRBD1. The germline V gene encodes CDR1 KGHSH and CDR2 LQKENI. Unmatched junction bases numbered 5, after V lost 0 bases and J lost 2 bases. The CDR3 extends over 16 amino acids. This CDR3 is CASSPPRGQGPYEQYF. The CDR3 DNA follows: TGTGCCAGCTCACCACCGAGGGGACAGGGCCCCTACGAGCAGTACTTC.

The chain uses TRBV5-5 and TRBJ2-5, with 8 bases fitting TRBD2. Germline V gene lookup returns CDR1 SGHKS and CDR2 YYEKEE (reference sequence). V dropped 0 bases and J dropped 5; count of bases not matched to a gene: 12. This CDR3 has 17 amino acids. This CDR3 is CASSLERTSRSAETQYF. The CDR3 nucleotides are TGTGCCAGCAGCTTGGAGAGGACTAGCCGTTCCGCGGAGACCCAGTACTTC.

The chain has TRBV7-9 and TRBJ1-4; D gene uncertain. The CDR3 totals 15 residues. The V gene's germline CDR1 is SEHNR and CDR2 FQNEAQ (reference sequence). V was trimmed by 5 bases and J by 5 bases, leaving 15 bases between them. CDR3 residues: CASSPVLGSNEKLFF. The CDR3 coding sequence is TGTGCCAGCAGCCCGGTCCTGGGTTCGAATGAAAAACTGTTTTTT.

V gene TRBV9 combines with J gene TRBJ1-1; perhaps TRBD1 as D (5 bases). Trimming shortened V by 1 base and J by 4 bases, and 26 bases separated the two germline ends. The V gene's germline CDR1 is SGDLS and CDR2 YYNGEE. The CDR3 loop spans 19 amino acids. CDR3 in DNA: TGTGCCAGCAGCGTAACAACGGGACGTGGCCCACTTAAGGCCACTGAAGCTTTCTTT. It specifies CASSVTTGRGPLKATEAFF.

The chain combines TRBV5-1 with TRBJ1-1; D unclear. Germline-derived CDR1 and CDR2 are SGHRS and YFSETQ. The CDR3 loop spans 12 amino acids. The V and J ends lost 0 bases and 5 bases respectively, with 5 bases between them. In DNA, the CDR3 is TGCGCCAGCAGCTTGGGCCAGACTGAAGCTTTCTTT. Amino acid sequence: CASSLGQTEAFF.

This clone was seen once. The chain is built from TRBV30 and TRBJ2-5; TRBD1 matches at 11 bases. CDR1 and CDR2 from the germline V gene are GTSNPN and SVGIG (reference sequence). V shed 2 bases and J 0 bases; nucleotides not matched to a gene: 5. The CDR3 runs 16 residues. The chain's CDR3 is CAWSLGTGGYQETQYF. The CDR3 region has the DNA TGTGCCTGGAGTTTAGGGACAGGGGGGTACCAAGAGACCCAGTACTTC.

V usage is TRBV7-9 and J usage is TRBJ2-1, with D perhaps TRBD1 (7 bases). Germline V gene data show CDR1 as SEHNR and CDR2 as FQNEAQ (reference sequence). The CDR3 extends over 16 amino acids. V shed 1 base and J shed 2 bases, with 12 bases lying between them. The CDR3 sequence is CASSLGRGLAYNEQFF. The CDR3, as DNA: TGTGCCAGCAGCTTAGGGAGGGGGCTAGCCTACAATGAGCAGTTCTTC.

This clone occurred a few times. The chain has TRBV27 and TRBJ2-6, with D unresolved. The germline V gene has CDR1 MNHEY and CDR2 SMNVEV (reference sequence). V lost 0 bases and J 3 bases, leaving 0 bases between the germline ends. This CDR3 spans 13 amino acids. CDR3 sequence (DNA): TGTGCCAGCAGTTTATCTGGGGCCAACGTCCTGACTTTC. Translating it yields CASSLSGANVLTF. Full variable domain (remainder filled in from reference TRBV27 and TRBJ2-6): EAQVTQNPRYLITVTGKKLTVTCSQNMNHEYMSWYRQDPGLGLRQIYYSMNVEVTDKGDVPEGYKVSRKEKRNFPLILESPSPNQTSLYFCASSLSGANVLTFGAGSRLTVL.

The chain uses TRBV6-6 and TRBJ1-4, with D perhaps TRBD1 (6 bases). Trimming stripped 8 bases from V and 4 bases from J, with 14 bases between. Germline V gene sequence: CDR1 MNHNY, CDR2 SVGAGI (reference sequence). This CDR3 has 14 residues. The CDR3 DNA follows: TGTGCCAGCTCGGACAGACTCGATAATGAAAAACTGTTTTTT. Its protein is CASSDRLDNEKLFF.

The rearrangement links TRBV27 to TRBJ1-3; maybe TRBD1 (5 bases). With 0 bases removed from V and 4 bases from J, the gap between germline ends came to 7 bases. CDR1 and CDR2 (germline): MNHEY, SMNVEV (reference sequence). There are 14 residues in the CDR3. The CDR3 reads CASSLSRAGNTIYF. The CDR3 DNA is TGTGCCAGCAGTTTATCCAGGGCAGGAAACACCATATATTTT.

The CDR3 loop is CASSDTADSGNTIYF. The CDR3 nucleotides are TGTGCCAGTAGTGATACAGCAGACTCTGGAAACACCATATATTTT. V gene TRBV19 combines with J gene TRBJ1-3; no clear D. Germline CDR1 LNHDA, CDR2 SQIVND (reference sequence). CDR3 length: 15 amino acids. The V and J ends lost 5 bases and 0 bases respectively, with 11 bases between them. Based on the CDR3 plus reference TRBV19 and TRBJ1-3, the full variable domain is DGGITQSPKYLFRKEGQNVTLSCEQNLNHDAMYWYRQDPGQGLRLIYYSQIVNDFQKGDIAEGYSVSREKKESFPLTVTSAQKNPTAFYLCASSDTADSGNTIYFGEGSWLTVV.

CDR3 amino acids: CASKGKDSPGETQYF. CDR3 bases: TGTGCCAGCAAGGGGAAGGACAGTCCGGGGGAGACCCAGTACTTC. The chain employs TRBV5-6 and TRBJ2-5; TRBD1 is a possible D gene (6 bases). Germline CDR1 is SGHDT and CDR2 is YYEEEE. This CDR3 has 15 residues. V was pared by 6 bases and J by 5 bases, with 20 bases between.